This T cell receptor (beta chain) came from a study of identifying expanded T cells in peripheral blood. Collection occurred without any documented infections or immune events in donors. V shed 4 bases, J shed 5 bases, and the junction held 6 bases outside the gene matches. There are 14 residues in the CDR3. Germline V gene sequence: CDR1 SGHRS, CDR2 YFSETQ. Using immunoSEQ multiplex PCR, the repertoire was profiled, and TCRdb retains in-frame clones only, with some absent. The table shows 120,000 or so clones, with roughly 82% occurring only once. This chain uses TRBV5-1 with TRBJ2-1; 7 bases line up with TRBD1. The receptor comes from a person aged 18 to 75 in good health. What was sequenced was blood. CDR3: CASSPQGLNNEQFF. CDR3 sequence (DNA): TGCGCCAGCAGCCCACAGGGGCTAAACAATGAGCAGTTCTTC.